Listed below are T cell receptor beta chains from one sample, sequenced in a study of T cells in localized non-small cell lung cancer. Measured with immunoSEQ multiplex PCR; TCRdb has only the in-frame clones, and not every one. The sample holds more than 2,500 clones; over 25% are singletons and the top ten take 13%. The sequenced sample was normal lung tissue next to the tumor, obtained before any cancer treatment. These TCRs come from a male donor older than 55 with stage II lung adenocarcinoma. CDR3s include the opening cysteine and the closing phenylalanine or tryptophan. A D gene is named only where the DNA matches it firmly. Clone size appears in some rows only: once, few, many, or a class for an expanded clone.

NA	medium-sized	TRBJ1-1	TRBV6-8	TGTGCCAGCAGCCCCTCTCAGGGGAACACTGAAGCTTTCTTT	CASSPSQGNTEAFF
NA	few	TRBJ1-5	TRBV11-3	TGTGCCAGCAGCTTAGACGGCGTGGAAAATCAGCCCCAGCATTTT	CASSLDGVENQPQHF
NA	NA	TRBJ2-7	TRBV11-3	TGTGCCAGCAGCTCGGGCCCGGGGTCCTCCTACGAGCAGTACTTC	CASSSGPGSSYEQYF
TRBD1	NA	TRBJ1-5	TRBV15	TGTGCCACCAGCAGCGGGACAGGGGCCCCCCTGAGAGACAATCAGCCCCAGCATTTT	CATSSGTGAPLRDNQPQHF
TRBD2	NA	TRBJ2-7	TRBV5-1	TGCGCCAGCAGCTTGGCCCCGGGACTAAAGGTTGAGCAGTACTTC	CASSLAPGLKVEQYF
NA	NA	TRBJ1-1	TRBV7-2	TGTGCCAGCAGCTTTGGCAGGGTCGCTGAAGCTTTCTTT	CASSFGRVAEAFF
NA	NA	TRBJ2-2	TRBV25-1	TGTGCCAGCAGGACCCAGAACACCGGGGAGCTGTTTTTT	CASRTQNTGELFF
TRBD1	NA	TRBJ1-2	TRBV28	TGTGCCAGCAGTTACACAGGGGTTGTTCGTGGCTACACCTTC	CASSYTGVVRGYTF
NA	NA	TRBJ2-3	TRBV5-1	TGCGCCAGCAGCTTGGCCGGGCAGGGCCGGACGCAGTATTTT	CASSLAGQGRTQYF
NA	NA	TRBJ1-5	TRBV15	TGTGCCACCAGCAGAGAACAGCTCGATCAGCCCCAGCATTTT	CATSREQLDQPQHF
NA	medium-sized	TRBJ1-2	TRBV11-3	TGTGCCAGCAGCTATTCGGGACTGACCTATGGCTACACCTTC	CASSYSGLTYGYTF
NA	few	TRBJ1-1	TRBV11-3	TGTGCCAGCAGCTTTCAGGGATGGGACACTGAAGCTTTCTTT	CASSFQGWDTEAFF
TRBD1	NA	TRBJ1-2	TRBV11-3	TGTGCCAGCAGCGGCTCTCCGGGACAGGGGGCCGGCTACACCTTC	CASSGSPGQGAGYTF
NA	medium-sized	TRBJ2-7	TRBV12-2	TGTGTCAGAAATCCACCTAGACCGGAAGCCTACGAGCAGTACTTC	CVRNPPRPEAYEQYF
TRBD1	few	TRBJ2-1	TRBV6-8	TGTGCCATCAGTGGTTTAGGGACAGGGGGTCAGGAGCAGTTCTTC	CAISGLGTGGQEQFF
NA	once	TRBJ2-1	TRBV5-1	TGCGCCAGCAGCTTGGCGGGTGTTGGACCGTCCAGCGGTGAGCAGTTCTTC	CASSLAGVGPSSGEQFF
TRBD1	NA	TRBJ2-7	TRBV29-1	TGCAGCGTTGTTGGGACAGTTCGGGGCGAGCAGTACTTC	CSVVGTVRGEQYF
TRBD2	NA	TRBJ2-7	TRBV11-3	TGTGCCAGCAGCAGGACGGGACTAGCGGGAGTTCGGGAGCAGTACTTC	CASSRTGLAGVREQYF
TRBD2	NA	TRBJ2-3	TRBV11-3	TGTGCCAGCAGCGGGGGACTAGCGGGAAATACGCAGTATTTT	CASSGGLAGNTQYF
NA	large	TRBJ2-2	TRBV7-2	TGTGCCAGCAGTTGGACCCAGACCGGGGAGCTGTTTTTT	CASSWTQTGELFF
NA	few	TRBJ1-4	TRBV11-3	TGTGCCAGCAGCTTATATTCAGGGATTAATGAAAAACTGTTTTTT	CASSLYSGINEKLFF
TRBD1	medium-sized	TRBJ2-3	TRBV9	TGTGCCAGCAACCCCGGACAGGCGCTCACAGATACGCAGTATTTT	CASNPGQALTDTQYF
TRBD1	NA	TRBJ1-5	TRBV11-3	TGTGCCAGCAGCTTACCTGAGGGGGCTGTTCAGCCCCAGCATTTT	CASSLPEGAVQPQHF
TRBD2	medium-sized	TRBJ2-7	TRBV18	TGTGCCAGCTCACCACAGGAAGGACTAGCGGGAGTGAGTGAGCAGTACTTC	CASSPQEGLAGVSEQYF
NA	medium-sized	TRBJ2-1	TRBV11-3	TGTGCCAGCAGCTTAAGTCCGGGACTGTACAATGAGCAGTTCTTC	CASSLSPGLYNEQFF
TRBD1	few	TRBJ1-3	TRBV7-7	TGTGCCAGCAGGAAAGGGGGCGCCGGAAACACCATATATTTT	CASRKGGAGNTIYF
NA	few	TRBJ2-2	TRBV11-3	TGTGCCAGCAGCTTAGGGACAGTTATGACCGGGGAGCTGTTTTTT	CASSLGTVMTGELFF
TRBD2	NA	TRBJ2-3	TRBV11-3	TGTGCCAGCAGCTTGGGCGGGAGGGCGGATACGCAGTATTTT	CASSLGGRADTQYF
NA	few	TRBJ2-7	TRBV11-3	TGTGCCAGCAGTATACGACAGAATCTCTACGAGCAGTACTTC	CASSIRQNLYEQYF
TRBD2	few	TRBJ2-1	TRBV9	TGTGCCAGCAGCGTCGGGACTAGCGGGAGCGTGGCTGAGCAGTTCTTC	CASSVGTSGSVAEQFF
NA	NA	TRBJ1-2	TRBV19	TGTGCCAGTAGTATGGTCCTGGATGGCTACACCTTC	CASSMVLDGYTF
NA	few	TRBJ1-1	TRBV28	TGTGCCAGCAGTATATTAGCCGCGTTGAACACTGAAGCTTTCTTT	CASSILAALNTEAFF
TRBD1	few	TRBJ1-4	TRBV11-3	TGTGCCAGCAGGCGACAGGGGATCACTAATGAAAAACTGTTTTTT	CASRRQGITNEKLFF
TRBD1	few	TRBJ2-7	TRBV11-3	TGTGCCAGCAGCCCAAAGGGACAGGGTTTGAACGAGCAGTACTTC	CASSPKGQGLNEQYF
TRBD2	few	TRBJ2-1	TRBV6-8	TGTGCCAGCAGTTTCACAGCGGGGGGACTTTACAATGAGCAGTTCTTC	CASSFTAGGLYNEQFF
NA	few	TRBJ2-6	TRBV4-1	TGCGCCAGCAGCCAAGATCGCGAATATTTCTCTGGGGCCAACGTCCTGACTTTC	CASSQDREYFSGANVLTF
NA	NA	TRBJ1-4	TRBV11-3	TGTGCCAGCAGCTTGGGAGCAGGGATTGGCGAAAAACTGTTTTTT	CASSLGAGIGEKLFF
NA	few	TRBJ1-2	TRBV6-8	TGTGCCAGCAGTTACTCCCCGGACGGCCGGACGGGCTATGGCTACACCTTC	CASSYSPDGRTGYGYTF
TRBD2	medium-sized	TRBJ2-1	TRBV4-1	TGCGCCAGCAGCCAAGATCCGGCCAGCGGGGGGTGGAATGAGCAGTTCTTC	CASSQDPASGGWNEQFF
NA	few	TRBJ1-1	TRBV7-2	TGTGCCAGCGACCGAGACCAGCTCACTGAAGCTTTCTTT	CASDRDQLTEAFF
NA	NA	TRBJ2-3	TRBV6-8	TGTGCCAGCAGTTTGGACGGCACAGATACGCAGTATTTT	CASSLDGTDTQYF
NA	few	TRBJ1-6	TRBV11-3	TGTGCCAGCAGCCTACATCCCTTCAATAATTCACCCCTCCACTTT	CASSLHPFNNSPLHF
NA	large	TRBJ1-3	TRBV6-8	TGTGCCAGCAGCCCCTCCACCGTGGGTGGAAGTATTGGAAACACCATATATTTT	CASSPSTVGGSIGNTIYF
TRBD1	NA	TRBJ1-4	TRBV5-1	TGCGCCAGCAGCCTCGACAGGGGGCGGGATGAAAAACTGTTTTTT	CASSLDRGRDEKLFF
NA	many	TRBJ1-5	TRBV9	TGTGCCAGCAGCTTCGGGCTCCGCAATCAGCCCCAGCATTTT	CASSFGLRNQPQHF
TRBD1	few	TRBJ1-3	TRBV5-1	TGCGCCAGCAGCTTGGAATCCCAGGGGGCTGAAAACACCATATATTTT	CASSLESQGAENTIYF
NA	NA	TRBJ2-5	TRBV28	TGTGCCAGCCGATCGGATCTGGGGGACACCCCGGGAGAGACCCAGTACTTC	CASRSDLGDTPGETQYF
NA	medium-sized	TRBJ1-1	TRBV11-3	TGTGCCAGCAGCTTAGATGCAGGGTCGAACACTGAAGCTTTCTTT	CASSLDAGSNTEAFF